The TCR beta chain under discussion was sequenced for a study of cytomegalovirus exposure and HLA in healthy donors. On the study more broadly: Earlier findings included 90 million to 120 million unique TCR beta sequences obtained from approximately 170 million T cells.

From germline, CDR1 is MNHEY and CDR2 SMNVEV (reference sequence). This CDR3 region has 14 residues. The PCR contained 60 Vbeta and 13 Jbeta primers. Produced via immunoSEQ multiplex PCR; TCRdb's table is partial and in-frame only. The sample has 120,000 to 150,000 clones, about 75% seen once. About this clone itself: Its antigen is unidentified.

Overall study findings and caveats: The authors considered a cluster of highly shared sequence variants likely to be a sequencing artifact. Investigators reported approximately 150 TCR beta chains as tied to cytomegalovirus.

This sequence was found in a woman aged 30 to 39 in good health and CMV-seronegative. The rearrangement links TRBV27 to TRBJ2-5, with 8 nucleotides matching TRBD2. Near its end, the DNA agrees better with TRBJ2-7, so the J call may be wrong. Sequencing was done on a sample of PBMCs. CDR3 region: CASSFGSGINEQYF. CDR3 bases: TGTGCCAGCAGTTTTGGTAGCGGGATCAACGAGCAGTACTTC.